These T cell receptor beta chains were read from a single sample in a study of cytomegalovirus exposure and HLA in healthy donors. TCRdb's table, derived via immunoSEQ multiplex PCR, lists solely in-frame clones and lacks some. The table has 110,000 to 150,000 clones, 75% to 80% seen once. The sample taken for sequencing was PBMCs. Receptors originate from a male donor in good health and CMV-seronegative. The CDR3 runs from the conserved cysteine through the conserved F or W. D genes are given only for firm matches. Size is omitted from some rows. Given values are once, few, many or a class for expanded clones.

. once TRBJ2-6 TRBV19 TGTGCCAGTAGCTCCCTTGGTCCAGGGGAGGGCTCTGGGGCCAACGTCCTGACTTTC CASSSLGPGEGSGANVLTF
TRBD2 few TRBJ2-1 TRBV19 TGTGCCAGTAGTATTAATAGCGGGGGGGCTGGTGAGCAGTTCTTC CASSINSGGAGEQFF
. . TRBJ2-2 TRBV15 TGTGCCACCACCCACCGGGGGAACACCGGGGAGCTGTTTTTT CATTHRGNTGELFF
. . TRBJ1-4 TRBV6-1 TGTGCCAGCAGAAAGACAGTCAATAATGAAAAACTGTTTTTT CASRKTVNNEKLFF
. . TRBJ1-1 TRBV25-1 TGTGCCACCAATTCAGGGATGAACACTGAAGCTTTCTTT CATNSGMNTEAFF
. . TRBJ1-1 TRBV7-9 TGTGCCAGCAGCTCAGGACAGATCTTGGACACTGAAGCTTTCTTT CASSSGQILDTEAFF
. . TRBJ2-1 TRBV11-2 TGTGCCAGCAGCTTAGAACCTTCCCTCAGTGAGCAGTTCTTC CASSLEPSLSEQFF
TRBD1 . TRBJ2-5 TRBV5-4 TGTGCCAGCGGCCGGGACAGTCAAGAGACCCAGTACTTC CASGRDSQETQYF
. . TRBJ2-3 TRBV7-3 TGTGCCAGCAGCTTAGAGGGCAAGTACACAGATACGCAGTATTTT CASSLEGKYTDTQYF
. . TRBJ2-5 TRBV5-8 TGTGCCAGCAGACGACTAGTCCAAGAGACCCAGTACTTC CASRRLVQETQYF
TRBD1 . TRBJ2-1 TRBV10-3 TGTGCCATCAGTGAAGGGACAGGGCCTAATGAGCAGTTCTTC CAISEGTGPNEQFF
TRBD1 . TRBJ1-2 TRBV27 TGTGCCAGCAAAGACAGGGCCCTAACTAACTATGGCTACACCTTC CASKDRALTNYGYTF
. few TRBJ1-1 TRBV29-1 TGCAGCGTTGATGGGGCGAACACTGAAGCTTTCTTT CSVDGANTEAFF
. . TRBJ1-3 TRBV5-6 TGTGCCAGCAGCTTGAGAACTCGTACCGTCTCTGGAAACACCATATATTTT CASSLRTRTVSGNTIYF
TRBD1 . TRBJ2-5 TRBV7-9 TGTGCCAGCAGCTTTGGGGACAGGGGGCTCGGGGAGACCCAGTACTTC CASSFGDRGLGETQYF
TRBD1 once TRBJ2-7 TRBV9 TGTGCCAGCAGCGCCGACAGGGGAAGAGGCGAGCAGTACTTC CASSADRGRGEQYF
TRBD1 few TRBJ2-3 TRBV7-9 TGTGCCAGCAGCCCCCAGGGGGGCACAGATACGCAGTATTTT CASSPQGGTDTQYF
. few TRBJ1-1 TRBV7-2 TGTGCCAGCAGCTTAGTACCGGGGAACACTGAAGCTTTCTTT CASSLVPGNTEAFF
. . TRBJ1-5 TRBV5-8 TGTGCCAGCAGCTTGGGTTTTTACAGGGCTTCTAATCAGCCCCAGCATTTT CASSLGFYRASNQPQHF
. . TRBJ1-5 TRBV7-2 TGTGCCAGCAGCTTATCCCCCGTAGTTCAGCCCCAGCATTTT CASSLSPVVQPQHF
TRBD1 . TRBJ1-1 TRBV6-5 TGTGCCAGCAGTCGAGATCCGACAGGGTCGGAAGCTTTCTTT CASSRDPTGSEAFF
TRBD1 . TRBJ1-5 TRBV5-1 TGCGCCAGCAGACAGGGGGCTGATCAGCCCCAGCATTTT CASRQGADQPQHF
TRBD1 . TRBJ1-5 TRBV6-5 TGTGCCAGCAGCCCACGACAGGGACAGCCCCAGCATTTT CASSPRQGQPQHF
TRBD1 . TRBJ2-7 TRBV19 TGTGCCAGTAGTCGAACATCAGGGGGCGAGCAGTACTTC CASSRTSGGEQYF
. . TRBJ1-2 TRBV29-1 TGCAGCGTTGAAGATCGTTCGCAGGGTTTGGGCGGCTACACCTTC CSVEDRSQGLGGYTF
. . TRBJ2-4 TRBV2 TGTGCCAGCAGTCTCACAGGGATAGCCAAAAACATTCAGTACTTC CASSLTGIAKNIQYF
. . TRBJ2-3 TRBV7-9 TGTGCCAGCAGCGCTGGACATTCTGGCACAGATACGCAGTATTTT CASSAGHSGTDTQYF
TRBD2 . TRBJ2-7 TRBV11-1 TGTGCCAGCAGCTTAGGACTAGCGGGGCCGGTCAAATGGTACTTC CASSLGLAGPVKWYF
. . TRBJ2-5 TRBV5-1 TGCGCCAGCAGCTCGTCAGCGGCCCAAGAGACCCAGTACTTC CASSSSAAQETQYF
. . TRBJ1-2 TRBV6-1 TGTGCCAGCAGTGAAGCGAGTCGGGTGATTTCCGATGGCTACACCTTC CASSEASRVISDGYTF
TRBD2 few TRBJ2-2 TRBV6-6 TGTGCCAGCAGTCCCTTGGCGGGGGTAAACACCGGGGAGCTGTTTTTT CASSPLAGVNTGELFF
. . TRBJ2-2 TRBV13 TGTGCCAGCAGTATCGGTAGCGAGACCGGGGAGCTGTTTTTT CASSIGSETGELFF
TRBD1 few TRBJ2-1 TRBV7-3 TGTGCCAGCAGCCTCCCCCGGACAGGGCTCAATGAGCAGTTCTTC CASSLPRTGLNEQFF
. . TRBJ2-7 TRBV5-4 TGTGCCAGCAGCTTAGTAGGGGGAGGGGAGCAGTACTTC CASSLVGGGEQYF
TRBD2 . TRBJ2-5 TRBV7-9 TGTGCCAGCAGCTCGGGAGCGGGGGGAGAAGAGACCCAGTACTTC CASSSGAGGEETQYF
TRBD1 few TRBJ2-3 TRBV7-6 TGTGCCAGCAGCTCGAACAGGGGCAGCACAGATACGCAGTATTTT CASSSNRGSTDTQYF
. . TRBJ2-2 TRBV19 TGTGCCAGTAGAGGCCGGATAACAGGGAACACCGGGGAGCTGTTTTTT CASRGRITGNTGELFF
. . TRBJ2-7 TRBV9 TGTGCCAGCAGCGTAGGCACTAGCCTCCGAATAGGTAACGAGCAGTACTTC CASSVGTSLRIGNEQYF
. . TRBJ1-2 TRBV6-6 TGTGCCAGCAGTTACCGACGGACGGGAGAAGGTGGCTACACCTTC CASSYRRTGEGGYTF
. few TRBJ2-2 TRBV18 TGTGCCAGCTCACATAGCACCGGGGAGCTGTTTTTT CASSHSTGELFF
. few TRBJ1-1 TRBV2 TGTGCCAGCAGTAAGGGGGAGGGAACTGAAGCTTTCTTT CASSKGEGTEAFF
. . TRBJ2-7 TRBV19 TGTGCCAGTAGTTCCGGGTACCTCGACTACGAGCAGTACTTC CASSSGYLDYEQYF
. . TRBJ1-2 TRBV10-2 TGCGCCAGCAGTGAGTCGTACAGGACGTGGGGCTACACCTTC CASSESYRTWGYTF
TRBD1 . TRBJ2-3 TRBV11-3 TGTGCCAGCAGCTTAAAGGGGGCGGATACGCAGTATTTT CASSLKGADTQYF
. . TRBJ2-1 TRBV2 TGTGCCAGCAGTGAAGGTGCAGGCGACAATGAGCAGTTCTTC CASSEGAGDNEQFF
. once TRBJ2-7 TRBV5-1 TGCGCCAGCAGCTTGAAGCACGAGAATGGCGAGCAGTACTTC CASSLKHENGEQYF
TRBD1 . TRBJ2-7 TRBV6-5 TGTGCCAGCAGTATCACAGGGGACCTCCCCTACGAGCAGTACTTC CASSITGDLPYEQYF
TRBD1 . TRBJ2-2 TRBV7-8 TGTGCCAGCGGAAGGACAGGGTATGGGGGAACCGGGGAGCTGTTTTTT CASGRTGYGGTGELFF
TRBD2 . TRBJ2-3 TRBV4-1 TGCGCCAGCAGCCAAGCCTCCCTGACTAGCGGGAACACAGATACGCAGTATTTT CASSQASLTSGNTDTQYF
. . TRBJ2-5 TRBV4-1 TGCGCCAGCAGCCCGCTCGCCGGGGGGCCTGTCGAGACCCAGTACTTC CASSPLAGGPVETQYF
. . TRBJ2-2 TRBV4-3 TGCGCCAGCAGCCAGGGGGGGGGCAGGGACGCAGGGGAGCTGTTTTTT CASSQGGGRDAGELFF
. once TRBJ1-1 TRBV7-9 TGTGCCAGCAGCGAACCTGTAACAGGACTGAACACTGAAGCTTTCTTT CASSEPVTGLNTEAFF
. . TRBJ2-7 TRBV7-7 TGTGCTAGCAGCCTACCCTACAGGGTTCCCTGGGTCTACGAGCAGTACTTC CASSLPYRVPWVYEQYF
. . TRBJ1-5 TRBV7-9 TGTGCCAGCAGCAAAGCCGCTAGCAATCAGCCCCAGCATTTT CASSKAASNQPQHF
TRBD1 . TRBJ1-3 TRBV18 TGTGCCAGCTCACTAACAGGGGACTCTGGAAACACCATATATTTT CASSLTGDSGNTIYF
. . TRBJ1-1 TRBV30 TGTGCCTGGAGTGCGGGGGGCACTGAAGCTTTCTTT CAWSAGGTEAFF
. . TRBJ1-2 TRBV7-9 TGTGCCAGCAGCTCACAGACAAACTATGGCTACACCTTC CASSSQTNYGYTF
TRBD1 . TRBJ2-7 TRBV18 TGTGCCAGCTCACCCCGGACAGGGGGTCACTACGAGCAGTACTTC CASSPRTGGHYEQYF
. . TRBJ1-1 TRBV27 TGTGCCAGCAGAGGGACACTGAACACTGAAGCTTTCTTT CASRGTLNTEAFF
. . TRBJ1-2 TRBV27 TGTGCCAGCAGCCTACTCAACAGGGATCAAAGCTATGGCTACACCTTC CASSLLNRDQSYGYTF